The 7 T cell receptor beta chains below all came from one sample that was sequenced in a study of shared clonotypes between healthy human individuals. Only in-frame clones appear in the TCRdb table, and some are missing; sequencing was by immunoSEQ multiplex PCR. The repertoire holds roughly 2.1 million clones, around 93% seen once, with 1.7% in the top ten. Terminally differentiated effector memory CD45RA+ cells were excluded by CCR7 positive selection of CD45RO-negative cells. The sequenced sample was naive CD8+ T cells from PBMCs. Receptors were obtained from a man in his late teens or twenties in good health. Some clones in this sample may be carry-over from other donors' samples.

The rearrangement joins TRBV27 to TRBJ2-3; D is perhaps TRBD2 (5 bases). V shed 5 bases and J shed 0 bases, with 15 bases lying between them. The CDR3 is made up of 16 amino acids. Germline CDR1 MNHEY, CDR2 SMNVEV (reference sequence). CDR3 nucleotides: TGTGCCAGCAGTACCTACCTAGCCGCTAGCACAGATACGCAGTATTTT. Protein: CASSTYLAASTDTQYF.

The chain joins TRBV27 to TRBJ2-7; 7 nucleotides line up with TRBD1. The germline V gene has CDR1 MNHEY and CDR2 SMNVEV (reference sequence). This CDR3 is built from 13 residues. With V trimmed by 1 base and J by 7 bases, 4 bases remained unmatched. In nucleotides, the CDR3 is TGTGCCAGCAGTTTATTAAGGGGGCCTGAGCAGTACTTC. It specifies CASSLLRGPEQYF.

V and J are TRBV5-1 and TRBJ2-4; 10 bases agree with TRBD2. The length of the CDR3 is 16 residues. The junction had 4 bases not matched to a gene; V was cut back by 4 bases and J by 0 bases. Per the germline V gene, CDR1 is SGHRS and CDR2 is YFSETQ. CDR3 nucleotides: TGCGCCAGCAGCCAGGGACTAGCGCTAGCCAAAAACATTCAGTACTTC. As protein: CASSQGLALAKNIQYF. Full variable domain (rest looked up from reference TRBV5-1 and TRBJ2-4): KAGVTQTPRYLIKTRGQQVTLSCSPISGHRSVSWYQQTPGQGLQFLFEYFSETQRNKGNFPGRFSGRQFSNSRSEMNVSTLELGDSALYLCASSQGLALAKNIQYFGAGTRLSVL.

This clone was counted a few times. Other DNA sequences in this specimen translate into the identical CDR3. The chain is built from TRBV10-3 and TRBJ2-1; perhaps TRBD2 as D (6 bases). CDR3 length equals 16 residues. Trimming shortened V by 0 bases and J by 0 bases, and 9 bases separated the two germline ends. The germline V gene encodes CDR1 ENHRY and CDR2 SYGVKD. The CDR3 DNA reads as TGTGCCATCAGTGAGTCGGAGGGGAGCTCCTACAATGAGCAGTTCTTC. This codes for CAISESEGSSYNEQFF.

V gene TRBV28 combines with J gene TRBJ2-1, with 9 bases aligning to TRBD1. CDR3 length: 18 amino acids. The junction had 11 bases not matched to a gene; V was cut back by 2 bases and J by 3 bases. CDR1 and CDR2 (germline): MDHEN, SYDVKM. The DNA of the CDR3 is TGTGCCAGCAGTTTAGTACGGGGACAGGGCCACAACTACAATGAGCAGTTCTTC. Protein sequence: CASSLVRGQGHNYNEQFF.

CDR3 DNA: TGTGCCAGCACCCCGAAAATGGGCTCCTACAATGAGCAGTTCTTC. As protein: CASTPKMGSYNEQFF. This chain joins TRBV19 and TRBJ2-1; D is unresolved. CDR3 length: 15 residues. The germline CDR1 and CDR2 sequences are LNHDA and SQIVND (reference sequence). Between the trimmed V and J ends, which lost 9 bases and 0 bases, there was a span of 15 bases.

This clone occurred a few times. The chain has TRBV10-3 and TRBJ2-7; a possible D gene is TRBD2 (5 bases). Trimming stripped 6 bases from V and 7 bases from J, with 13 bases between. This CDR3 is 12 amino acids long. CDR1 and CDR2 from the germline V gene are ENHRY and SYGVKD. CDR3 DNA sequence: TGTGCCATCAGGAGGGAGTCGGGTGAGCAGTACTTC. Translation: CAIRRESGEQYF.